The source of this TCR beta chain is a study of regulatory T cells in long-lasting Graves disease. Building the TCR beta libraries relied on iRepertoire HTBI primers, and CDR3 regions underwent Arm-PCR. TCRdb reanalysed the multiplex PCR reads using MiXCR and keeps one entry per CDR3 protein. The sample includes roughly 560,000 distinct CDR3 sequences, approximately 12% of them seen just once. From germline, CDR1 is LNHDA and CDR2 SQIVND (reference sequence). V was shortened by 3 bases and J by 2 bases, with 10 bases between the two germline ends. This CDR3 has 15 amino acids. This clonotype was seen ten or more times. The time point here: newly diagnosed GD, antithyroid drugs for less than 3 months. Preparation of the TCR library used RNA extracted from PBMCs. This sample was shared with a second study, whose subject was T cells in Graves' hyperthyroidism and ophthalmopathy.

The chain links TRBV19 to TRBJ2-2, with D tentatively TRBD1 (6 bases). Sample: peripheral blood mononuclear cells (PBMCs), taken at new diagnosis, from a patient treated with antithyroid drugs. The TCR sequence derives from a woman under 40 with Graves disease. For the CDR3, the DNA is TGTGCCAGTAGTATCGACAGGAGAAACACCGGGGAGCTGTTTTTT. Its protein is CASSIDRRNTGELFF.